The 24 T cell receptor beta chains given below trace back to one sample, sequenced in a study of control samples from healthy donors and cancer patients. The table came from immunoSEQ multiplex PCR; TCRdb's copy has only in-frame clones and leaves some out. The sample contains approximately 63,000 clones, approximately 85% of which appear only once. What was sequenced was blood. These receptors originate from a middle-aged man in good health.

The V gene is TRBV27, the J gene TRBJ1-1, with D maybe TRBD1 (5 bases). V lost 2 bases, J lost 12 bases, and 13 bases lay in between. CDR1 and CDR2 (germline): MNHEY, SMNVEV (reference sequence). This CDR3 spans 12 amino acids. The CDR3 DNA follows: TGTGCCAGCAGTTTAAAGGCAGGGCGGACTTTCTTT. Translated: CASSLKAGRTFF.

Here the CDR3 DNA reads TGCGCCAGCCTTGCGGGGGGTACGGCAGATACGCAGTATTTT. It codes for CASLAGGTADTQYF. The rearrangement uses TRBV5-1 and TRBJ2-3, with 8 bases fitting TRBD2. Germline loops: CDR1 SGHRS, CDR2 YFSETQ. The CDR3 totals 14 residues. V shed 7 bases, J shed 4 bases, and the junction held 8 bases outside the gene matches. Full variable domain (missing parts from reference TRBV5-1 and TRBJ2-3): KAGVTQTPRYLIKTRGQQVTLSCSPISGHRSVSWYQQTPGQGLQFLFEYFSETQRNKGNFPGRFSGRQFSNSRSEMNVSTLELGDSALYLCASLAGGTADTQYFGPGTRLTVL.

The rearrangement joins TRBV5-1 to TRBJ2-5; 11 bases agree with TRBD1. The V and J ends lost 7 bases and 5 bases, in that order; junction bases with no gene match: 4. Per germline, CDR1 SGHRS and CDR2 YFSETQ. The CDR3 has 13 residues. The chain's CDR3 is CASGQGARETQYF. CDR3 DNA sequence: TGCGCCAGCGGACAGGGGGCACGGGAGACCCAGTACTTC.

The rearrangement links TRBV7-2 to TRBJ1-5, with D possibly being TRBD1 (6 bases). CDR3 length equals 18 residues. Trimming left V 1 base short and J 11 bases short, with 27 bases between. The germline V gene encodes CDR1 SGHTA and CDR2 FQGNSA. The CDR3 here is CASSLGPPGGGGQSAQHF. CDR3 coding DNA: TGTGCCAGCAGCTTAGGACCTCCCGGGGGTGGGGGACAATCAGCCCAGCATTTT.

This clone was counted a few times. This sequence joins TRBV7-2 and TRBJ1-5; D uncertain. The CDR3 covers 14 residues. The V end lost 4 bases, the J end lost 0 bases, and 7 bases lay between the germline ends. Per the germline V gene, CDR1 is SGHTA and CDR2 is FQGNSA. CDR3 sequence (DNA): TGTGCCAGCAGCTCAGACCATAGCAATCAGCCCCAGCATTTT. Protein sequence: CASSSDHSNQPQHF.

V is TRBV2 and J is TRBJ1-5, with a tentative D call TRBD1 (5 bases). Germline CDR1 and CDR2: SNHLY and FYNNEI. V was clipped by 2 bases and J by 4 bases, with 9 bases between them. There are 14 residues in the CDR3. Here the CDR3 DNA reads TGTGCCAGCAGTGAAAACGAGGGGAATCAGCCCCAGCATTTT. It specifies CASSENEGNQPQHF.

The count of this clone is one. V gene TRBV5-5 combines with J gene TRBJ1-1, with 12 bases matching TRBD1. The V segment lost 4 bases and the J segment 4 bases; nucleotides outside the gene matches: 11. The germline CDR1 and CDR2 sequences are SGHKS and YYEKEE (reference sequence). The CDR3 extends over 17 amino acids. CDR3 sequence (DNA): TGTGCCAGCAGCCTAACCGGGACAGGGGGCTTCGGCACTGAAGCTTTCTTT. Translating gives CASSLTGTGGFGTEAFF.

The V and J genes are TRBV5-4 and TRBJ1-3, with D perhaps matching TRBD1 (5 bases). This CDR3 comprises 16 residues. The ends were cut back, 0 bases at V and 0 bases at J, with 10 bases in the middle. Germline V gene sequence: CDR1 SGHNT, CDR2 YYREEE (reference sequence). This CDR3 is CASSLGGRVSGNTIYF. Written as DNA, the CDR3 is TGTGCCAGCAGCTTGGGAGGCAGGGTCTCTGGAAACACCATATATTTT.

The sample holds one count of this clone. The V gene is TRBV29-1, the J gene TRBJ1-5; no firm D call. The ends were cut back, 5 bases at V and 0 bases at J, with 8 bases in the middle. This CDR3 has 13 amino acids. The V gene's germline CDR1 is SQVTM and CDR2 ANQGSEA. The CDR3 sequence: CSVYLGSNQPQHF. The CDR3 DNA follows: TGCAGCGTTTATTTAGGTAGCAATCAGCCCCAGCATTTT.

The V call is TRBV6-6, the J call TRBJ1-1; tentative D call: TRBD1 (5 bases). The CDR3 is 12 residues long. Germline values: CDR1 MNHNY, CDR2 SVGAGI (reference sequence). V was cut by 7 bases and J by 4 bases, with 10 bases left in between. The CDR3 is CASKGVGTEAFF. CDR3 DNA sequence: TGTGCCAGCAAAGGGGTGGGCACTGAAGCTTTCTTT.

The V and J genes are TRBV12-3 or TRBV12-4 and TRBJ2-7; D not certain. V was pared by 7 bases and J by 0 bases, with 7 bases between. The CDR3 runs to 12 residues. CDR3 bases: TGTGCCAGCAAAAGAGGCTCCTACGAGCAGTACTTC. This encodes CASKRGSYEQYF.

The V gene is TRBV6-2 or TRBV6-3, the J gene TRBJ2-2; tentatively, D is TRBD1 (5 bases). The CDR3 runs 17 residues. Germline V lookup: CDR1 MNHEY, CDR2 SVGEGT. V was pared by 3 bases and J by 4 bases, with 18 bases between. CDR3 coding DNA: TGTGCCAGCAGTTATCGTCGTCTCGCAGGGCCCACCGGGGAGCTGTTTTTT. Translated, it gives CASSYRRLAGPTGELFF.

This chain uses TRBV11-2 with TRBJ1-6; TRBD1 matches at 8 bases. The CDR3 runs to 14 residues. The germline gives CDR1 SGHAT, CDR2 FQNNGV. V dropped 5 bases and J dropped 9; count of bases not matched to a gene: 6. The CDR3 loop reads CASSHPGQVSPLHF. CDR3 nucleotide sequence: TGTGCCAGCAGCCACCCGGGACAGGTTTCACCCCTCCACTTT.

DNA for the CDR3: TGTGCCAGCAGTATGGACAGGGCAAAGGGCGGCTACACCTTC. As protein: CASSMDRAKGGYTF. The V call is TRBV2, the J call TRBJ1-2; 8 nucleotides match TRBD1. The V gene end was trimmed by 5 bases and the J gene end by 8 bases; junction bases not matched to a gene: 10. The length of the CDR3 is 14 residues. Germline CDR1 reads SNHLY; CDR2 reads FYNNEI.

The gene calls are TRBV25-1 and TRBJ2-7; 10 bases align to TRBD2. Looked up from germline, CDR1 is MGHDK and CDR2 is SYGVNS. Trimming took 3 bases from V and 3 from J; bases not matched to a gene: 11. The CDR3 is 17 amino acids. This CDR3 reads CASSEVWTSGESYEQYF. DNA for the CDR3: TGTGCCAGCAGTGAGGTATGGACTAGCGGAGAAAGCTACGAGCAGTACTTC.

A single count supports this clone. The chain couples TRBV6-5 to TRBJ2-7, with D tentatively TRBD1 (5 bases). The V and J ends lost 3 bases and 4 bases respectively, with 16 bases between them. The CDR3 length is 15 residues. From germline, CDR1 is MNHEY and CDR2 SVGAGI. CDR3 in amino acids: CASSYSQGNGYEQYF. The CDR3 DNA reads as TGTGCCAGCAGTTATTCCCAGGGTAATGGATACGAGCAGTACTTC.

V usage is TRBV15 and J usage is TRBJ1-6; weak D call: TRBD1 (6 bases). Trimming removed 3 bases at V and 7 bases at J, with 10 bases between. Germline-derived CDR1 and CDR2 are LNHNV and YYDKDF (reference sequence). This CDR3 has 14 amino acids. CDR3 sequence reads: CATSSGGANSPLHF. CDR3 DNA sequence: TGTGCCACCAGCAGCGGGGGGGCGAATTCACCCCTCCACTTT.

In this sample, this clone turned up once. V is TRBV5-4 and J is TRBJ2-7; D is perhaps TRBD1 (6 bases). This CDR3 is 13 amino acids long. The V end lost 0 bases, the J end lost 7 bases, and 11 bases lay between the germline ends. CDR1 SGHNT and CDR2 YYREEE come from the germline V gene (reference sequence). The CDR3 region has the DNA TGTGCCAGCAGCTTGGTGGCAGGGGAAGAGCAGTACTTC. Translated: CASSLVAGEEQYF. The full variable domain, in which reference TRBV5-4 and TRBJ2-7 provide the parts outside the CDR3, is ETGVTQSPTHLIKTRGQQVTLRCSSQSGHNTVSWYQQALGQGPQFIFQYYREEENGRGNFPPRFSGLQFPNYSSELNVNALELDDSALYLCASSLVAGEEQYFGPGTRLTVT.

The rearrangement uses TRBV19 and TRBJ2-1; 12 positions match TRBD2. CDR3 length equals 16 residues. Germline CDR1 LNHDA, CDR2 SQIVND (reference sequence). V lost 5 bases to trimming and J lost 3 bases; unmatched junction nucleotides: 5. CDR3 residues: CASSPWTSGIYNEQFF. CDR3 DNA sequence: TGTGCCAGTAGTCCATGGACTAGCGGGATCTACAATGAGCAGTTCTTC.

This clone was found once. The rearrangement links TRBV6-1 to TRBJ1-2; TRBD1 aligns across 10 bases. Germline lookup yields CDR1 MNHNS and CDR2 SASEGT. CDR3 length: 16 residues. The CDR3 region is CDRSVAPDRGKNGYTF. The CDR3 DNA reads as TGTGATAGGAGTGTAGCCCCGGACAGGGGGAAGAATGGCTACACCTTC.

The chain combines TRBV2 with TRBJ1-5, with unresolved D. This CDR3 is 13 amino acids long. The germline V gene has CDR1 SNHLY and CDR2 FYNNEI. Trimming cost V 2 bases and J 5 bases, with 7 bases left between them. The DNA of the CDR3 is TGTGCCAGCAGTGAATCGGGATATCAGCCCCAGCATTTT. Protein sequence: CASSESGYQPQHF.

This clone was seen a single time. The chain recombines TRBV28 with TRBJ2-5; 9 nucleotides agree with TRBD2. V gave up 2 bases and J gave up 5 bases; unmatched junction bases: 6. Germline V gene data show CDR1 as MDHEN and CDR2 as SYDVKM. This CDR3 is built from 15 residues. In DNA form, the CDR3 reads TGTGCCAGCAGTTTAGCGGGAGGGGTGAGGGAGACCCAGTACTTC. This gives the protein CASSLAGGVRETQYF.

This clone was detected a few times. This CDR3 is CASTLLKGGTGDQPQHF. DNA for the CDR3: TGTGCCAGTACCCTACTAAAAGGTGGGACAGGGGATCAGCCCCAGCATTTT. The chain couples TRBV19 to TRBJ1-5; TRBD1 aligns across 10 bases. V was clipped by 7 bases and J by 5 bases; unmatched bases: 14. The CDR3 totals 17 residues. Germline V gene lookup returns CDR1 LNHDA and CDR2 SQIVND (reference sequence).

The chain combines TRBV12-5 with TRBJ1-1; no clear D. V was shortened by 0 bases and J by 1 base, with 9 bases between the two germline ends. CDR3 length: 15 amino acids. The germline V gene has CDR1 LGHNT and CDR2 FRNRAP. The CDR3 bases are TGTGCTAGTGGTTTGGTCCTCGGCGGGAACACTGAAGCTTTCTTT. Translated, it gives CASGLVLGGNTEAFF.